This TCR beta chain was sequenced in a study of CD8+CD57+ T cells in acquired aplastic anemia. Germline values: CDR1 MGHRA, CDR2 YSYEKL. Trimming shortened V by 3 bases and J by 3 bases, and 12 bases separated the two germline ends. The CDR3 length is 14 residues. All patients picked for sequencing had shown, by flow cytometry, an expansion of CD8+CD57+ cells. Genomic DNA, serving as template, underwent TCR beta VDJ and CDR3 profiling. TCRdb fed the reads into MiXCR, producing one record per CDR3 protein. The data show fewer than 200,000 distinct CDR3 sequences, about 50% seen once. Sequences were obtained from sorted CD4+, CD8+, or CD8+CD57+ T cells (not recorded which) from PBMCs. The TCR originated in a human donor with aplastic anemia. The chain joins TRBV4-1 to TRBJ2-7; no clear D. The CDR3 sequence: CASSHSPGFYEQYF. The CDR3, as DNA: TGCGCCAGCAGCCACTCCCCAGGCTTCTACGAGCAGTACTTC.